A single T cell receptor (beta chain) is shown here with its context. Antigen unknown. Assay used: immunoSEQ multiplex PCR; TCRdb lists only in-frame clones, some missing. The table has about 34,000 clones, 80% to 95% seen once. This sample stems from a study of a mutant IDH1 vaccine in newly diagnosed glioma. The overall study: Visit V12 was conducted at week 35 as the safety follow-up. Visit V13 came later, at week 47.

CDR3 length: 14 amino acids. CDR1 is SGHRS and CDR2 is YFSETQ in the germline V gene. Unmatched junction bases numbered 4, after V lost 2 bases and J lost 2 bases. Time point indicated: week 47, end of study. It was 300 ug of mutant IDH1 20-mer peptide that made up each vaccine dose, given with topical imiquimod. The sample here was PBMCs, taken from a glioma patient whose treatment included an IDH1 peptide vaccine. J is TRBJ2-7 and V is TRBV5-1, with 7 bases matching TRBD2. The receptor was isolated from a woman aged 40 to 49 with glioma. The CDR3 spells CASSFGGGTYEQYF. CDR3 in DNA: TGCGCCAGCAGCTTTGGGGGGGGGACCTACGAGCAGTACTTC. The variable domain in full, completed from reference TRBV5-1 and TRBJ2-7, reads KAGVTQTPRYLIKTRGQQVTLSCSPISGHRSVSWYQQTPGQGLQFLFEYFSETQRNKGNFPGRFSGRQFSNSRSEMNVSTLELGDSALYLCASSFGGGTYEQYFGPGTRLTVT.